This TCR beta chain was captured in a study of blood T cell repertoires in COVID-19. Study-level information: Samples representing acute and convalescent COVID-19 were sourced from the United States, Italy and Spain. From T cells, B-cell-depleted T cells, or PBMCs came the material, which was cDNA or gDNA.

Authors' analysis steps: Reference gene primer amplification gave estimated nucleated cell counts. Profiling relied on immunoSEQ multiplex PCR, and the TCRdb table lists in-frame clones only, not all of them. V and J calls and clone size are those listed in that table; D and trimming were worked out from the DNA. This table holds under 250,000 clones, around 82% found once. With respect to this clone: Other DNA sequences in this sample translate to the same CDR3.

Germline V lookup: CDR1 SGHAT, CDR2 FQDESV (reference sequence). The V and J ends lost 5 bases and 1 base, in that order; junction bases with no gene match: 1. The CDR3 runs 14 residues. This chain connects TRBV11-1 to TRBJ1-1, with TRBD1 identical over 10 bases. Sample: peripheral blood. The source is a middle-aged man with active or convalescent COVID-19. The CDR3 loop is CASSRDRGNTEAFF. DNA of the CDR3: TGTGCCAGCAGCCGGGACAGGGGGAACACTGAAGCTTTCTTT.